The rows below give T cell receptor beta chains drawn from one sample of a study of blood T cell repertoires in COVID-19. Measured with immunoSEQ multiplex PCR; TCRdb has only the in-frame clones, and not every one. The table records 120,000 to 150,000 clones, about 88% of them present only once. The sequenced sample was peripheral blood. The receptor set was obtained from a human donor with acute or convalescent COVID-19. The donor label of this sample is uncertain. Both conserved end residues are part of each CDR3. A D gene is named only where the DNA matches it firmly. Part of the rows lack a size; the others show once, few, many or a class for expanded clones.

d_call: TRBD1; j_call: TRBJ1-2; cdr3_length: 13; clone_size: few; v_call: TRBV18; cdr3_nt: TGTGCCAGCTCACAAGGGGGCACAAAAGGCTACACCTTC; cdr3_aa: CASSQGGTKGYTF
d_call: -; j_call: TRBJ1-2; cdr3_length: 15; clone_size: few; v_call: TRBV28; cdr3_nt: TGTGCCAGCAGTTTATGGGGGCGAGACGTCTATGGCTACACCTTC; cdr3_aa: CASSLWGRDVYGYTF
d_call: -; j_call: TRBJ1-2; cdr3_length: 16; clone_size: -; v_call: TRBV21-1; cdr3_nt: TGTGCCAGCAGCGCAACCCGGGTCTTGGGTAACTATGGCTACACCTTC; cdr3_aa: CASSATRVLGNYGYTF
d_call: -; j_call: TRBJ2-4; cdr3_length: 16; clone_size: few; v_call: TRBV19; cdr3_nt: TGTGCCAGTAGTATACGAGGGCAGACGAACAAAAACATTCAGTACTTC; cdr3_aa: CASSIRGQTNKNIQYF
d_call: -; j_call: TRBJ2-6; cdr3_length: 14; clone_size: -; v_call: TRBV29-1; cdr3_nt: TGCAGCGTTGTATTCGGGTCTGGGGCCAACGTCCTGACTTTC; cdr3_aa: CSVVFGSGANVLTF
d_call: -; j_call: TRBJ1-6; cdr3_length: 15; clone_size: -; v_call: TRBV7-6; cdr3_nt: TGTGCCAGCAGCTTAGAGCCAGGAATTGGGTCACCCCTCCACTTT; cdr3_aa: CASSLEPGIGSPLHF
d_call: TRBD1; j_call: TRBJ1-4; cdr3_length: 14; clone_size: -; v_call: TRBV7-2; cdr3_nt: TGTGCCAGCAGCCTAGACAGGGCCAGTGAAAAACTGTTTTTT; cdr3_aa: CASSLDRASEKLFF
d_call: TRBD1; j_call: TRBJ2-7; cdr3_length: 16; clone_size: -; v_call: TRBV7-2; cdr3_nt: TGTGCCAGCAGCACCCAGGGGGACCCCTTTTCCTACGAGCAGTACTTC; cdr3_aa: CASSTQGDPFSYEQYF
d_call: -; j_call: TRBJ2-3; cdr3_length: 15; clone_size: -; v_call: TRBV7-9; cdr3_nt: TGTGCCAGCAGCGTCTCCATTCCGGGCACAGATACGCAGTATTTT; cdr3_aa: CASSVSIPGTDTQYF
d_call: -; j_call: TRBJ1-1; cdr3_length: 14; clone_size: -; v_call: TRBV3-1/TRBV3-2; cdr3_nt: TGTGCCAGCAGCCAAGGCAGGTCGAACACTGAAGCTTTCTTT; cdr3_aa: CASSQGRSNTEAFF
d_call: -; j_call: TRBJ1-1; cdr3_length: 15; clone_size: once; v_call: TRBV4-1; cdr3_nt: TGCGCCAGCACCCCAAGTGGCTTTGGGGCAACTGAAGCTTTCTTT; cdr3_aa: CASTPSGFGATEAFF
d_call: -; j_call: TRBJ1-4; cdr3_length: 14; clone_size: -; v_call: TRBV9; cdr3_nt: TGTGCCAGCAGCGGCGGAGGAGGTTTTGAAAAACTGTTTTTT; cdr3_aa: CASSGGGGFEKLFF
d_call: -; j_call: TRBJ1-5; cdr3_length: 16; clone_size: -; v_call: TRBV4-1; cdr3_nt: TGCGCCAGCAGCCCAGGGCAGGCCTCCCAAAATCAGCCCCAGCATTTT; cdr3_aa: CASSPGQASQNQPQHF
d_call: TRBD1; j_call: TRBJ1-3; cdr3_length: 17; clone_size: once; v_call: TRBV6-6; cdr3_nt: TGTGCCAGCAGTCCTACTCGGGACAGCCTCTCTGGAAACACCATATATTTT; cdr3_aa: CASSPTRDSLSGNTIYF
d_call: -; j_call: TRBJ2-4; cdr3_length: 15; clone_size: once; v_call: TRBV28; cdr3_nt: TGTGCCAGCAGTTTTGGGCTCCTAGCCAAAAACATTCAGTACTTC; cdr3_aa: CASSFGLLAKNIQYF
d_call: TRBD1; j_call: TRBJ2-7; cdr3_length: 14; clone_size: -; v_call: TRBV2; cdr3_nt: TGTGCCAGCAGTTCGATACAGGGGGCCGCGGAGCAGTACTTC; cdr3_aa: CASSSIQGAAEQYF
d_call: -; j_call: TRBJ2-1; cdr3_length: 14; clone_size: -; v_call: TRBV7-2; cdr3_nt: TGTGCCAGCAGCTTAGGGGGGCGCGGCAATGAGCAGTTCTTC; cdr3_aa: CASSLGGRGNEQFF
d_call: TRBD2; j_call: TRBJ2-3; cdr3_length: 15; clone_size: few; v_call: TRBV4-3; cdr3_nt: TGCGCCAGCAGCCATTATAGCGGGACCACAGATACGCAGTATTTT; cdr3_aa: CASSHYSGTTDTQYF
d_call: -; j_call: TRBJ2-1; cdr3_length: 19; clone_size: -; v_call: TRBV7-3; cdr3_nt: TGTGCCAGCAGCTTAATCTCCGGACGCCCCCGGGAGCCCCACAATGAGCAGTTCTTC; cdr3_aa: CASSLISGRPREPHNEQFF
d_call: -; j_call: TRBJ1-1; cdr3_length: 15; clone_size: -; v_call: TRBV5-1; cdr3_nt: TGCGCCAGCAGCTGGGAGGGGGTACGTCGCACTGAAGCTTTCTTT; cdr3_aa: CASSWEGVRRTEAFF
d_call: -; j_call: TRBJ1-2; cdr3_length: 14; clone_size: -; v_call: TRBV5-4; cdr3_nt: TGTGCCAGCAACTCGTGGGAGGTGAACTATGGCTACACCTTC; cdr3_aa: CASNSWEVNYGYTF
d_call: -; j_call: TRBJ1-1; cdr3_length: 16; clone_size: -; v_call: TRBV19; cdr3_nt: TGTGCCACCATGGATCCTGGGGGGGTGGGGAACACTGAAGCTTTCTTT; cdr3_aa: CATMDPGGVGNTEAFF
d_call: -; j_call: TRBJ2-3; cdr3_length: 15; clone_size: once; v_call: TRBV5-4; cdr3_nt: TGTGCCAGCAGCCCAAGACTAGAGATGGCAGATACGCAGTATTTT; cdr3_aa: CASSPRLEMADTQYF
d_call: -; j_call: TRBJ2-6; cdr3_length: 15; clone_size: -; v_call: TRBV6-5; cdr3_nt: TGTGCCAGCAGTTACGTAGACTCTGGGGCCAACGTCCTGACTTTC; cdr3_aa: CASSYVDSGANVLTF
d_call: TRBD1; j_call: TRBJ2-2; cdr3_length: 16; clone_size: -; v_call: TRBV7-8; cdr3_nt: TGTGCCAGCAGCTTAGGACAGGGGAAAGGGACCGGGGAGCTGTTTTTT; cdr3_aa: CASSLGQGKGTGELFF
d_call: TRBD1; j_call: TRBJ2-5; cdr3_length: 12; clone_size: -; v_call: TRBV6-5; cdr3_nt: TGTGCCAGCAGACAGGGGCAAGAGACCCAGTACTTC; cdr3_aa: CASRQGQETQYF
d_call: TRBD1; j_call: TRBJ1-2; cdr3_length: 14; clone_size: -; v_call: TRBV24-1; cdr3_nt: TGTGCCACCAGCAGGACAGGGATTAACTATGGCTACACCTTC; cdr3_aa: CATSRTGINYGYTF
d_call: -; j_call: TRBJ1-2; cdr3_length: 13; clone_size: -; v_call: TRBV12-3/TRBV12-4; cdr3_nt: TGTGCCAGCAGGCAAACAGGGACGGAAGGCTACACCTTC; cdr3_aa: CASRQTGTEGYTF
d_call: TRBD1; j_call: TRBJ1-2; cdr3_length: 12; clone_size: -; v_call: TRBV2; cdr3_nt: TGTGCCAGCAGATCGCAGGGGGATGGCTACACCTTC; cdr3_aa: CASRSQGDGYTF
d_call: -; j_call: TRBJ1-5; cdr3_length: 14; clone_size: -; v_call: TRBV3-1/TRBV3-2; cdr3_nt: TGTGCCAGCAGCCAAACAGGTAGCAATCAGCCCCAGCATTTT; cdr3_aa: CASSQTGSNQPQHF
d_call: TRBD1; j_call: TRBJ2-7; cdr3_length: 16; clone_size: -; v_call: TRBV3-1/TRBV3-2; cdr3_nt: TGTGCCAGCAGCCAAGAAGGGACAGCGACAGACTACGAGCAGTACTTC; cdr3_aa: CASSQEGTATDYEQYF
d_call: TRBD2; j_call: TRBJ2-1; cdr3_length: 16; clone_size: -; v_call: TRBV6-2/TRBV6-3; cdr3_nt: TGTGCCAGCAGTTACCCGTGGCTAGCGGGGGGCAATGAGCAGTTCTTC; cdr3_aa: CASSYPWLAGGNEQFF
d_call: TRBD2; j_call: TRBJ2-7; cdr3_length: 14; clone_size: -; v_call: TRBV30; cdr3_nt: TGTGCCTGGAGTGGTACTAGCGGTTGGTACGAGCAGTACTTC; cdr3_aa: CAWSGTSGWYEQYF
d_call: -; j_call: TRBJ1-2; cdr3_length: 15; clone_size: -; v_call: TRBV6-5; cdr3_nt: TGTGCCAGCAGTTACTCGCCCGGGTTAGACTATGGCTACACCTTC; cdr3_aa: CASSYSPGLDYGYTF
d_call: TRBD2; j_call: TRBJ2-1; cdr3_length: 15; clone_size: -; v_call: TRBV6-5; cdr3_nt: TGTGCCAGCAGTCTAGCGGGAGGGAACTACAATGAGCAGTTCTTC; cdr3_aa: CASSLAGGNYNEQFF
d_call: -; j_call: TRBJ1-1; cdr3_length: 15; clone_size: few; v_call: TRBV28; cdr3_nt: TGTGCCAGCAGGCTTAGTGGGGGAGGCCACACTGAAGCTTTCTTT; cdr3_aa: CASRLSGGGHTEAFF
d_call: -; j_call: TRBJ1-5; cdr3_length: 14; clone_size: -; v_call: TRBV13; cdr3_nt: TGTGCCAGCAGCTTAGCGGGGTCCAATCAGCCCCAGCATTTT; cdr3_aa: CASSLAGSNQPQHF
d_call: TRBD2; j_call: TRBJ2-7; cdr3_length: 14; clone_size: -; v_call: TRBV9; cdr3_nt: TGTGCCAGCAGCGTTAGGACTAGCGGGGGGGAGCTGTACTTC; cdr3_aa: CASSVRTSGGELYF
d_call: -; j_call: TRBJ1-3; cdr3_length: 13; clone_size: -; v_call: TRBV12-3/TRBV12-4; cdr3_nt: TGTGCCAGCAGGGGGGGTGCTGGAAACACCATATATTTT; cdr3_aa: CASRGGAGNTIYF
d_call: TRBD2; j_call: TRBJ2-1; cdr3_length: 13; clone_size: -; v_call: TRBV29-1; cdr3_nt: TGCAGCGTCGGACTAGTCTCCTACAATGAGCAGTTCTTC; cdr3_aa: CSVGLVSYNEQFF
d_call: TRBD2; j_call: TRBJ2-5; cdr3_length: 15; clone_size: -; v_call: TRBV5-4; cdr3_nt: TGTGCCAGCAGCTTGGTAGCGGGGGGGCCGGAGACCCAGTACTTC; cdr3_aa: CASSLVAGGPETQYF
d_call: -; j_call: TRBJ1-2; cdr3_length: 13; clone_size: -; v_call: TRBV14; cdr3_nt: TGTGCCAGCAGCGAAGGCGCTCTCTATGGCTACACCTTC; cdr3_aa: CASSEGALYGYTF
d_call: -; j_call: TRBJ1-2; cdr3_length: 13; clone_size: -; v_call: TRBV30; cdr3_nt: TGTGCCTGGAGCGTAGGACAGAACTATGGCTACACCTTC; cdr3_aa: CAWSVGQNYGYTF
d_call: -; j_call: TRBJ1-6; cdr3_length: 12; clone_size: -; v_call: TRBV7-2; cdr3_nt: TGTGCCAGCAGCCAAGCGGGAAGGGCCCTCCACTTT; cdr3_aa: CASSQAGRALHF
d_call: -; j_call: TRBJ1-2; cdr3_length: 12; clone_size: -; v_call: TRBV29-1; cdr3_nt: TGCAGCGTTTTTGACTTATACTATGGCTACACCTTC; cdr3_aa: CSVFDLYYGYTF
d_call: TRBD1; j_call: TRBJ1-4; cdr3_length: 14; clone_size: -; v_call: TRBV29-1; cdr3_nt: TGCAGCGTTGACCCGACAGGGTCTAATGAAAAACTGTTTTTT; cdr3_aa: CSVDPTGSNEKLFF
d_call: TRBD1; j_call: TRBJ1-2; cdr3_length: 14; clone_size: many; v_call: TRBV3-1/TRBV3-2; cdr3_nt: TGTGCCAGCAGCGGACAGGGGGAAGTCTATGGCTACACCTTC; cdr3_aa: CASSGQGEVYGYTF
d_call: -; j_call: TRBJ1-1; cdr3_length: 14; clone_size: -; v_call: TRBV19; cdr3_nt: TGTGCCAGTAGTATCGGGGTGGGGAACACTGAAGCTTTCTTT; cdr3_aa: CASSIGVGNTEAFF
d_call: TRBD1; j_call: TRBJ1-5; cdr3_length: 14; clone_size: -; v_call: TRBV6-5; cdr3_nt: TGTGCCAGCAGCCCAGACAGGGGGCACCAGCCCCAGCATTTT; cdr3_aa: CASSPDRGHQPQHF